This T cell receptor (beta chain) was recorded in a study of CD8+ T cells in alopecia areata. Looking at the study overall: Tofacitinib administration to treated patients was oral, at 5 to 10 mg twice daily.

Note on this clone: Its cognate antigen is unknown.

Study-level findings and limits: Lesional scalp, notably in alopecia totalis/universalis, had clonality above that of normal scalp.

After removal of 2 bases from V and 2 bases from J, the junction contained 5 bases not matched to a gene. Germline-derived CDR1 and CDR2 are SGHDN and FVKESK. This CDR3 spans 16 amino acids. RNA extraction and reverse transcription yielded cDNA as sequencing template. Repertoires were generated with immunoSEQ multiplex PCR, while TCRdb's copy carries only in-frame clones and drops some. Of around 200,000 clones in the sample, about 63% were seen once. This sequence originates from a human donor with alopecia areata. The rearrangement uses TRBV14 and TRBJ2-1; 8 bases map to TRBD2. Sequenced here: CD4+ T cells sorted from blood, sampled at week 0. The CDR3 region is CASSQLYGGAYNEQFF. The CDR3 bases are TGTGCCAGCAGCCAACTGTACGGGGGGGCCTACAATGAGCAGTTCTTC.